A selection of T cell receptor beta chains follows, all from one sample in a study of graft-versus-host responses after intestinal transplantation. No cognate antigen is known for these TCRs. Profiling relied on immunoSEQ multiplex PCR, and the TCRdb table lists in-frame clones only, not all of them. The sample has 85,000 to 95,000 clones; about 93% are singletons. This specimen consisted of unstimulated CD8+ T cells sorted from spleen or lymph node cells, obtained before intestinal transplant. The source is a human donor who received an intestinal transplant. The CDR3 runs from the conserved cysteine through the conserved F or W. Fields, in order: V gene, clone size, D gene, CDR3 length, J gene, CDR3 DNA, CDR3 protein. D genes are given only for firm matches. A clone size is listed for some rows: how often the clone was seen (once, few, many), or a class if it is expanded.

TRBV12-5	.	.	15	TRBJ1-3	TGTGCTAGTGGTTTGGCGGGTTTCGATGGAAACACCATATATTTT	CASGLAGFDGNTIYF
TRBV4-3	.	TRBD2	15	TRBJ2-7	TGCGCCAGCAGCCACGGAGCGGGGGTCTCCTACGAGCAGTACTTC	CASSHGAGVSYEQYF
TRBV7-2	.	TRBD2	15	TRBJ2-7	TGTGCCAGCAGCTTAATGGGGGGGGGAAATGGCGAGCAGTACTTC	CASSLMGGGNGEQYF
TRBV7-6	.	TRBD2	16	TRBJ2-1	TGTGCCAGCAGCCGACGGGGCGGGGGGGCTTACAATGAGCAGTTCTTC	CASSRRGGGAYNEQFF
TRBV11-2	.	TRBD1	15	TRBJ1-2	TGTGCCAGCAGCCTCTGGACAGGCGAACAGTATGGCTACACCTTC	CASSLWTGEQYGYTF
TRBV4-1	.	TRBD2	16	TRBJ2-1	TGCGCCAGCAGCCAAGCTAGCGGGGGGGCCTACAATGAGCAGTTCTTC	CASSQASGGAYNEQFF
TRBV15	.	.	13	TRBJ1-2	TGTGCCACCAGCAGAGAGGGGGCCCAGGGCTACACCTTC	CATSREGAQGYTF
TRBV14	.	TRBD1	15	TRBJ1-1	TGTGCCAGCAGCCAAGCTAGAGGGGGCTCGTGGAAAGCTTTCTTT	CASSQARGGSWKAFF
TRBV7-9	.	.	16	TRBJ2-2	TGTGCCAGCAGCCCAGTGGCGGGGGCCACCGACGGGGAGCTGTTTTTT	CASSPVAGATDGELFF
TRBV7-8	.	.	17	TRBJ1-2	TGTGCCAGCAGCTTAGTACACTCGGGGGGCCCGGACTATGGCTACACCTTC	CASSLVHSGGPDYGYTF
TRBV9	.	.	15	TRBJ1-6	TGTGCCAGCAGCGTAGAGGACAGCTATAATTCACCCCTCCACTTT	CASSVEDSYNSPLHF
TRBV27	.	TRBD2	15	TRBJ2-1	TGTGCCAGCAGTTACCGCGGGGGCTCCTACAATGAGCAGTTCTTC	CASSYRGGSYNEQFF
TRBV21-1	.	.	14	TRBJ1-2	TGTGCCAGCAGCGCAACCGGGGTCCAGTGTGGCTACACCTTC	CASSATGVQCGYTF
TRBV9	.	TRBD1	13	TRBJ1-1	TGTGCCAGCAGCGAGGGGGACAGAGAAGAAGCTTTCTTT	CASSEGDREEAFF
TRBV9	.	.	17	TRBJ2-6	TGTGCCAGCAGCGTAGCTACCTTTGCCTCTGGGGCCAACGTCCTGACTTTC	CASSVATFASGANVLTF
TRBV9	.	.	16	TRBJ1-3	TGTGCCAGCAGCGGAGGGATACAGGGCTCTGGAAACACCATATATTTT	CASSGGIQGSGNTIYF
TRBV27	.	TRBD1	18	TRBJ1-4	TGTGCCAGCAGTTCCTACCCCTCAAGGACAGGGGGCTCTCAAAAACTGTTTTTT	CASSSYPSRTGGSQKLFF
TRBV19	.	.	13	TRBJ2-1	TGTGCCAGTAGTAATCACGGTTACAATGAGCAGTTCTTC	CASSNHGYNEQFF
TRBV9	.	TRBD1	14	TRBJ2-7	TGTGCCAGCAGCGCGGGGACAGTTTCTTACGAGCAGTACTTC	CASSAGTVSYEQYF
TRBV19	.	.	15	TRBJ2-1	TGTGCCAGTAGTATAGATCATTCAGGGGACAATGAGCAGTTCTTC	CASSIDHSGDNEQFF
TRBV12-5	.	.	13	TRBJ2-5	TGTGCTAGTGCCCCCCTAAGGACTGAGACCCAGTACTTC	CASAPLRTETQYF
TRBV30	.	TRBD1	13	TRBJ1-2	TGTGCCTGGCGAGGGACAGCCCCCCTGGGCTACACCTTC	CAWRGTAPLGYTF
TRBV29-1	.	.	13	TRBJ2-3	TGCAGCGTTGATGGGTTAGCCTCAGATACGCAGTATTTT	CSVDGLASDTQYF
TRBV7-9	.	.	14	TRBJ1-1	TGTGCCAGCAGCCCAACAGGGCTGAACACTGAAGCTTTCTTT	CASSPTGLNTEAFF
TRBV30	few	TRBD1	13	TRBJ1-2	TGTGCCTGCGAGGGACAGGGGGCGGTTAGCTACACCTTC	CACEGQGAVSYTF
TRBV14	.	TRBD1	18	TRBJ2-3	TGTGCCAGCAGCCAAGTAGGCGGGACAGGACTTTTCACAGATACGCAGTATTTT	CASSQVGGTGLFTDTQYF
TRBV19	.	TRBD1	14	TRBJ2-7	TGTGCCAGTAGTATTCGGGACAGCCGCTACGAGCAGTACTTC	CASSIRDSRYEQYF
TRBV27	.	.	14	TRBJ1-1	TGTGCCAGCAGTTTTTGGGGGGTTGGCACTGAAGCTTTCTTT	CASSFWGVGTEAFF
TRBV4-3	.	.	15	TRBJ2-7	TGCGCCAGCAGCCAAGGGGCCGCCAGCTCCTACGAGCAGTACTTC	CASSQGAASSYEQYF
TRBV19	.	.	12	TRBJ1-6	TGTGCCAGTAGTATAGGAGGGATCACCCTCCACTTT	CASSIGGITLHF
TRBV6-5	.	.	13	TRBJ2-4	TGTGCCAGCACTTCAACCCAGGGATACATTCAGTACTTC	CASTSTQGYIQYF
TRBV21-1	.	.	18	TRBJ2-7	TGTGCCAGCAGCACCCCAATTGTCGGCGGACAGCCCTCCTACGAGCAGTACTTC	CASSTPIVGGQPSYEQYF
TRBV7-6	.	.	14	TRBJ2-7	TGTGCCAGCAGCTTAGAACAGGGATTTGACGAGCAGTACTTC	CASSLEQGFDEQYF
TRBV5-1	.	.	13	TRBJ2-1	TGCGCCAGCAGCTTGGGAGGGCCCAATGAGCAGTTCTTC	CASSLGGPNEQFF
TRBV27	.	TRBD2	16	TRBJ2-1	TGTGCCAGCAGTTTACAAGGACTAGCGGGGAGGAATGAGCAGTTCTTC	CASSLQGLAGRNEQFF
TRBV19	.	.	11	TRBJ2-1	TGTGCCAGTAGAAGGGGCTATGAGCAGTTCTTC	CASRRGYEQFF
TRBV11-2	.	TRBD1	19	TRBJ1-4	TGTGCCAGTACTCCATTACCGGGACAGGGGGCGGCACAGGGTGAAAAACTGTTTTTT	CASTPLPGQGAAQGEKLFF
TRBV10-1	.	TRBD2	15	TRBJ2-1	TGCGCCAGCAGTGATGGGACTAGCGTTCACAATGAGCAGTTCTTC	CASSDGTSVHNEQFF
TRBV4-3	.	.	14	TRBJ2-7	TGCGCCAGCAGCCAAGATGTAGGGGGCTACGAGCAGTACTTC	CASSQDVGGYEQYF
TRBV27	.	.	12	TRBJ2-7	TGTGCCAGCAGTGCGTCCTCCTACGAGCAGTACTTC	CASSASSYEQYF
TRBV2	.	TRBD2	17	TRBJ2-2	TGTGCCAGCAGGGAGACTAGCGGGGGGGCCGGTACCGGGGAGCTGTTTTTT	CASRETSGGAGTGELFF
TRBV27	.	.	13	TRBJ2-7	TGTGCCAGCAGTGCGAGGGTCTCCTACGAGCAGTACTTC	CASSARVSYEQYF
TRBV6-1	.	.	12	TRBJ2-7	TGTGCCAGCAGTGCGAGCTCCTACGAGCAGTACTTC	CASSASSYEQYF
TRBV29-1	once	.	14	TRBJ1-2	TGCAGCGTTGCTTCATCGACAGCCTCCTATGGCTACACCTTC	CSVASSTASYGYTF
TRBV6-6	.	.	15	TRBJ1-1	TGTGCCAGCAGTTTTATTGGACAGAGGAACACTGAAGCTTTCTTT	CASSFIGQRNTEAFF
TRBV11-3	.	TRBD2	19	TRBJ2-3	TGTGCCAGCAGCTTTCGTCGGCTAGCGGGGGGGACTTACACAGATACGCAGTATTTT	CASSFRRLAGGTYTDTQYF
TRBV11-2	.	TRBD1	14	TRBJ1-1	TGTGCCAGCAGCTTAGCGTACCAGGGGGCCGCCGCTTTCTTT	CASSLAYQGAAAFF
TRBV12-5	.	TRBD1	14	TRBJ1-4	TGTGCTAGTTCCACCCAGGGGGCGCAGGGGAAACTGTTTTTT	CASSTQGAQGKLFF
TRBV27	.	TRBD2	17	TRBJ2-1	TGTGCCAGCAGTTTGGGTCCTAGCGGGGGGATTAAAAGTGAGCAGTTCTTC	CASSLGPSGGIKSEQFF
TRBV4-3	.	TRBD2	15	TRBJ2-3	TGCGCCAGCAGCCAAGATGCGGGGGGGGCAGATACGCAGTATTTT	CASSQDAGGADTQYF
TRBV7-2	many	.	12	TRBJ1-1	TGTGCCAGCAGCTTAGTCGTCACTGAAGCTTTCTTT	CASSLVVTEAFF
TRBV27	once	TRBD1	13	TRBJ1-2	TGTGCCAGCAGTTTAAAGGGGGCGGGTGGCTACACCTTC	CASSLKGAGGYTF
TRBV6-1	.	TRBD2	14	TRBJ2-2	TGTGCCAGCAGTCCCGGGACTAGGTTTGGGGAGCTGTTTTTT	CASSPGTRFGELFF
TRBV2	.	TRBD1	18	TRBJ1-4	TGTGCCAGCAGTTACAGGGGGGGCCCAGTTGCAACTAATGAAAAACTGTTTTTT	CASSYRGGPVATNEKLFF